The entry below gives a single T cell receptor beta chain sequence along with its context. Sequenced by immunoSEQ multiplex PCR; TCRdb stores in-frame clones only, minus some. The sample lists about 48,000 clones; about 94% were seen once. V shed 4 bases and J 4 bases; nucleotides not matched to a gene: 7. The CDR3 is made up of 17 amino acids. The germline CDR1 and CDR2 sequences are SGHNT and YYREEE (reference sequence). This specimen belongs to a study of control samples from healthy donors and cancer patients. The chain uses TRBV5-4 and TRBJ2-5, with 16 bases identical to TRBD2. The TCR sequence derives from a woman aged 50 to 60 with head and neck cancer. Sequencing used PBMCs. CDR3 in DNA: TGTGCCAGCAGCCCCGGGACTAGCGGGGGGGAGGGAGAGACCCAGTACTTC. Encoded protein: CASSPGTSGGEGETQYF.